The present T cell receptor beta chain was sequenced within a study of blood T cell repertoires in COVID-19. Study-level information: Sample material is recorded as cDNA or gDNA derived from T cells, B-cell-depleted T cells, or PBMCs.

The CDR3 spans 18 residues. Germline loops: CDR1 SGDLS, CDR2 YYNGEE. V shed 4 bases, J shed 0 bases, and the junction held 13 bases outside the gene matches. Libraries were prepared by immunoSEQ multiplex PCR; TCRdb keeps only in-frame clonotypes and omits some of them. The sample yields approximately 300,000 clones, 65% to 90% seen once. The clonotype was recovered from a woman between 18 and 30 years old who had recovered from COVID-19. This chain uses TRBV9 with TRBJ2-1, with 7 bases fitting TRBD1. Sequenced sample: PBMCs or T cells enriched from blood (not recorded which). The CDR3 protein is CASSPRSTGIGSYNEQFF. Here the CDR3 DNA reads TGTGCCAGCAGCCCCCGATCGACAGGGATCGGCTCCTACAATGAGCAGTTCTTC.